One sample yielded the 26 T cell receptor beta chains listed below, sequenced in a study of cytomegalovirus exposure and HLA in healthy donors. PCR used 60 Vbeta primers and 13 Jbeta primers. Sequencing was performed with immunoSEQ multiplex PCR; in TCRdb, only in-frame clones are kept and a portion is missing. The sample records 97,000 or so clones, approximately 87% being singletons. The sequenced material came from PBMCs. These receptors all stem from a man aged 35 to 55 in good health and CMV-seronegative.

The chain carries TRBV11-2 and TRBJ1-3; D might be TRBD1 (5 bases). Trimming removed 0 bases from V and 4 bases from J, with 10 bases in between. Germline V gene data show CDR1 as SGHAT and CDR2 as FQNNGV. This CDR3 has 15 amino acids. The CDR3 sequence: CASSLDDRPGNTIYF. The CDR3 DNA reads TGTGCCAGCAGCTTAGACGACAGACCGGGAAACACCATATATTTT.

This clone has a single count. The chain recombines TRBV5-1 with TRBJ2-1; 12 nucleotides match TRBD2. J gave up 6 bases and V 3 bases, and 7 bases lay outside the gene matches. The CDR3 has 16 residues. Germline V gives CDR1 SGHRS, CDR2 YFSETQ. CDR3 in amino acids: CASSWTLAGGPNEQFF. The CDR3 nucleotides read TGCGCCAGCAGCTGGACCCTAGCGGGGGGGCCCAATGAGCAGTTCTTC.

The chain couples TRBV18 to TRBJ2-5; TRBD1 matches at 7 bases. This CDR3 has 15 residues. V shed 6 bases, J shed 2 bases, and the junction held 9 bases outside the gene matches. CDR1 is KGHSH, CDR2 LQKENI, per germline. The CDR3 sequence is CASSHGRDRQETQYF. The CDR3 DNA follows: TGTGCCAGCTCTCATGGCCGGGACAGACAAGAGACCCAGTACTTC.

The V and J genes are TRBV6-5 and TRBJ2-4; a possible D gene is TRBD2 (6 bases). V was trimmed by 6 bases and J by 5 bases, leaving 14 bases between them. CDR1 and CDR2 from the germline V gene are MNHEY and SVGAGI. CDR3 length equals 14 residues. The CDR3 reads CASSFARGENIQYF. In DNA, the CDR3 is TGTGCCAGCAGCTTCGCGCGGGGCGAAAACATTCAGTACTTC.

This clone was seen a handful of times. The chain has TRBV5-1 and TRBJ2-3; D perhaps matches TRBD1 (6 bases). Per the germline V gene, CDR1 is SGHRS and CDR2 is YFSETQ. V was pared by 3 bases and J by 0 bases, with 8 bases between. This CDR3 is built from 14 residues. CDR3 region: CASSWTESTDTQYF. CDR3 DNA: TGCGCCAGCAGCTGGACAGAGAGCACAGATACGCAGTATTTT.

The chain combines TRBV5-8 with TRBJ2-7, with D perhaps matching TRBD2 (5 bases). Germline loops: CDR1 SGHTS, CDR2 YDEGEE. This CDR3 is 14 amino acids long. The V and J ends lost 4 bases and 4 bases respectively, with 15 bases between them. The CDR3 loop reads CASSPRWAGYEQYF. The CDR3 DNA is TGTGCCAGCAGCCCGCGATGGGCGGGTTACGAGCAGTACTTC.

The V call is TRBV30, the J call TRBJ2-5, with D maybe TRBD1 (5 bases). The DNA end lines up better with TRBJ2-7; the J call may be wrong. The CDR3 covers 13 residues. The germline gives CDR1 GTSNPN, CDR2 SVGIG (reference sequence). The CDR3 reads CAWSRQGIYEQYF. CDR3 nucleotides: TGTGCCTGGAGTAGGCAGGGAATTTACGAGCAGTACTTC.

This clone has just one count. The junction departs from germline at one end; a sequencing error may be responsible. Other nucleotide sequences in the sample specify the same CDR3. The rearrangement uses TRBV7-9 and TRBJ1-2, with 7 positions matching TRBD1. From germline, CDR1 is SEHNR and CDR2 FQNEAQ (reference sequence). The length of the CDR3 is 14 residues. The CDR3 bases are TGCGCCAGCAGCTTAGCGGGCGGGACAGTAGGCTACACCTTC. Protein product: CASSLAGGTVGYTF.

V and J are TRBV10-2 and TRBJ2-7; TRBD2 might be the D (5 bases). CDR3 length: 11 amino acids. V was cut by 2 bases and J by 10 bases, with 9 bases left in between. In germline, CDR1 is WSHSY, CDR2 SAAADI. In DNA form, the CDR3 reads TGCGCCAGCAGTGAGAATGCGGGTCAGTACTTC. Amino acid sequence: CASSENAGQYF.

This clone appeared once. The rearrangement uses TRBV9 and TRBJ2-7, with D possibly being TRBD1 (7 bases). The CDR3 consists of 16 residues. Trimming took off 3 bases at V and 5 bases at J, with 21 bases between the two ends. CDR1 is SGDLS and CDR2 is YYNGEE in the germline V gene. This chain's CDR3 is CASSARQGGLVNEQYF. In nucleotides, the CDR3 is TGTGCCAGCAGCGCCCGTCAGGGGGGCCTCGTCAACGAGCAGTACTTC.

This rearrangement joins TRBV5-1 to TRBJ1-4; D is uncertain. The germline gives CDR1 SGHRS, CDR2 YFSETQ. Trimming took off 0 bases at V and 5 bases at J, with 5 bases between the two ends. This CDR3 contains 13 residues. CDR3 coding DNA: TGCGCCAGCAGCTTGGTTCCAAATGAAAAACTGTTTTTT. Encoded protein: CASSLVPNEKLFF.

The V and J genes are TRBV30 and TRBJ1-5; tentatively, D is TRBD1 (6 bases). Germline-derived CDR1 and CDR2 are GTSNPN and SVGIG (reference sequence). The V end lost 1 base, the J end lost 0 bases, and 7 bases lay between the germline ends. The CDR3 is 14 residues long. The CDR3 protein is CAWSGGGSNQPQHF. The CDR3 nucleotides are TGTGCCTGGAGTGGAGGGGGTAGCAATCAGCCCCAGCATTTT.

The chain carries TRBV6-1 and TRBJ2-5; 8 bases map to TRBD1. Germline assignment: CDR1 MNHNS and CDR2 SASEGT. V lost 5 bases to trimming and J lost 7 bases; unmatched junction nucleotides: 6. CDR3 length: 13 residues. The CDR3 DNA reads as TGTGCCAGCAGTAACAGGGGGGCGGGGACCCAGTACTTC. Protein sequence: CASSNRGAGTQYF.

This clone was recorded only once. V gene TRBV7-2 combines with J gene TRBJ2-1; D unresolved. The CDR3 has 12 residues. In germline, CDR1 is SGHTA, CDR2 FQGNSA. V dropped 7 bases and J dropped 8 bases, with 12 bases sitting between them. The CDR3 here is CASTSVPDEQFF. In nucleotides, the CDR3 is TGTGCCAGCACCTCCGTCCCCGATGAGCAGTTCTTC.

About this clone itself: The sample holds other DNA sequences that translate to the same CDR3. The rearrangement joins TRBV6-5 to TRBJ1-1, with D perhaps matching TRBD1 (6 bases). The CDR3 contains 14 residues. Germline values: CDR1 MNHEY, CDR2 SVGAGI. The V end lost 9 bases, the J end lost 1 base, and 15 bases lay between the germline ends. CDR3 DNA: TGTGCCAGTATAGACAGGCGGTCGAACACTGAAGCTTTCTTT. Translated, it gives CASIDRRSNTEAFF.

This clone was observed a handful of times. The V and J genes are TRBV5-4 and TRBJ2-2; a possible D gene is TRBD2 (5 bases). Looked up from germline, CDR1 is SGHNT and CDR2 is YYREEE (reference sequence). This CDR3 spans 19 amino acids. Deletions cut 1 base from V and 2 bases from J, with 21 bases between. In DNA, the CDR3 is TGTGCCAGCAGCTTGCAATCTCGTTTCGGGGATAGCAACACCGGGGAGCTGTTTTTT. Translating it yields CASSLQSRFGDSNTGELFF.

The chain employs TRBV5-1 and TRBJ1-4; unclear D gene. The germline V gene has CDR1 SGHRS and CDR2 YFSETQ. V gave up 4 bases and J gave up 4 bases, with 11 bases separating them. CDR3 size: 14 residues. CDR3: CASSEAADNEKLFF. As DNA, the CDR3 is TGCGCCAGCAGCGAGGCGGCGGATAATGAAAAACTGTTTTTT.

This clone was detected only a few times. The J gene is TRBJ2-1, the V gene TRBV11-2, with 13 bases aligning to TRBD2. Germline values: CDR1 SGHAT, CDR2 FQNNGV. This CDR3 has 16 amino acids. V was clipped by 4 bases and J by 7 bases; unmatched bases: 7. The CDR3 coding sequence is TGTGCCAGCAGCTCACAACTAGCGGGGGGGCGAAATGAGCAGTTCTTC. It codes for CASSSQLAGGRNEQFF.

The rearrangement joins TRBV19 to TRBJ2-1; 11 bases agree with TRBD2. With V trimmed by 9 bases and J by 9 bases, 13 bases remained unmatched. The CDR3 covers 15 residues. CDR1 and CDR2 (germline): LNHDA, SQIVND (reference sequence). CDR3 sequence reads: CASRLLAGARGEQFF. The CDR3 DNA sequence: TGTGCCAGCCGACTACTAGCGGGGGCACGAGGTGAGCAGTTCTTC.

The V gene is TRBV9, the J gene TRBJ1-5; TRBD1 agrees at 10 bases. The J segment lost 4 bases and the V segment lost 4 bases, leaving 2 bases of the junction unmatched. Germline-derived CDR1 and CDR2 are SGDLS and YYNGEE. The CDR3 has 14 residues. The CDR3 region has the DNA TGTGCCAGCAGCCGGACAGGGGGGAATCAGCCCCAGCATTTT. The encoded protein is CASSRTGGNQPQHF.

The chain is built from TRBV7-2 and TRBJ1-2; D possibly corresponds to TRBD1 (5 bases). The CDR3 has 15 amino acids. Trimming shortened V by 1 base and J by 3 bases, and 12 bases separated the two germline ends. Germline assignment: CDR1 SGHTA and CDR2 FQGNSA. For the CDR3, the DNA is TGTGCCAGCAGCTTAGGGGGAGGGGCCTACTATGGCTACACCTTC. Its protein is CASSLGGGAYYGYTF. Filled out from reference TRBV7-2 and TRBJ1-2, the complete variable domain reads GAGVSQSPSNKVTEKGKDVELRCDPISGHTALYWYRQSLGQGLEFLIYFQGNSAPDKSGLPSDRFSAERTGGSVSTLTIQRTQQEDSAVYLCASSLGGGAYYGYTFGSGTRLTVV.

Remarks on this clone: This same CDR3 is encoded by further DNA sequences in the sample. The chain carries TRBV12-5 and TRBJ1-1; a possible D gene is TRBD1 (5 bases). Germline values: CDR1 LGHNT, CDR2 FRNRAP. The CDR3 runs 14 residues. With 1 base removed from V and 0 bases from J, the gap between germline ends came to 6 bases. In DNA form, the CDR3 reads TGTGCTAGTGGTTTGGGACAGATGAACACTGAAGCTTTCTTT. Its translation is CASGLGQMNTEAFF.

The chain couples TRBV4-3 to TRBJ1-2; weak D call: TRBD1 (5 bases). Looked up from germline, CDR1 is LGHNA and CDR2 is YSLEER. Trimming removed 6 bases from V and 5 bases from J, with 13 bases in between. This CDR3 region has 13 residues. The CDR3 region is CASRATVGYGYTF. The CDR3 DNA sequence: TGCGCCAGCAGGGCGACAGTCGGGTATGGCTACACCTTC.

This chain uses TRBV19 with TRBJ2-7, with D uncertain. This CDR3 region has 14 residues. V was clipped by 3 bases and J by 0 bases, with 9 bases between them. CDR1 and CDR2 from the germline V gene are LNHDA and SQIVND (reference sequence). CDR3 sequence reads: CASSIGRSSYEQYF. CDR3 bases: TGTGCCAGTAGTATTGGCCGGAGCTCCTACGAGCAGTACTTC.

V gene TRBV27 combines with J gene TRBJ1-2; a possible D gene is TRBD1 (5 bases). CDR1 and CDR2 from the germline V gene are MNHEY and SMNVEV (reference sequence). The V and J ends lost 7 bases and 1 base respectively, with 13 bases between them. This CDR3 has 14 amino acids. The CDR3 spells CASNPGGINYGYTF. CDR3 nucleotide sequence: TGTGCCAGCAACCCCGGGGGGATTAACTATGGCTACACCTTC.

This sequence joins TRBV5-1 and TRBJ1-1, with D perhaps TRBD1 (6 bases). CDR3 length: 14 residues. Trimming removed 1 base from V and 5 bases from J, with 12 bases in between. Germline V gene data show CDR1 as SGHRS and CDR2 as YFSETQ. This chain's CDR3 is CASSLFKGGTEAFF. The DNA for the CDR3 is TGCGCCAGCAGCTTGTTCAAAGGGGGAACTGAAGCTTTCTTT.